This T cell receptor beta chain was captured in a study of shared clonotypes between healthy human individuals. Whole-study results and caveats: A reduction in generation probabilities was seen for non-shared clonotypes relative to those shared by all four donors. Estimated clonotype richness was generally higher in naive than memory subsets. A handful of donors showed sharing of approximately 5% of naive CD4 clonotypes.

This clone was seen a single time. The antigen remains undetermined. Only CD45RO-negative cells positively selected for CCR7 counted as naive CD8 cells, so terminally differentiated effector memory CD45RA+ cells were excluded. CDR1 is MGHRA and CDR2 is YSYEKL in the germline V gene. The CDR3 sequence is 13 residues long. Trimming pared 2 bases from V and 4 bases from J, leaving 8 bases between. Template for every sorted-subset replicate PCR totaled about 0.2 ug DNA, some 30,000 T cell genomes. The data were produced by immunoSEQ multiplex PCR, yet TCRdb's version contains in-frame clones alone and is incomplete. Among millions of clones listed, about 95% were seen once.

This clonotype was sampled from a young man in good health. This chain links TRBV4-1 with TRBJ1-1; D is undetermined. Sequencing used naive CD8+ T cells sorted from blood. The CDR3 is CASSQSPGTEAFF. CDR3 DNA sequence: TGCGCCAGCAGCCAAAGCCCCGGCACTGAAGCTTTCTTT.